A selection of T cell receptor beta chains follows, all from one sample in a study of T-cell memory formation after mild COVID-19. TCRdb ran MiXCR on the 5' RACE reads and lists one entry per CDR3 protein. The repertoire holds fewer than 400,000 distinct CDR3 sequences, with approximately 15% as singletons. Specimen: PBMCs or a T cell subset sorted from them (not recorded which). The receptors stem from a man younger than 35 who had mild COVID-19 (a few samples of this study predate the infection). Cell type and time point are not known. Both conserved end residues are part of each CDR3. The order of the fields is clone size, D gene, V gene, J gene, CDR3 protein, CDR3 DNA. D genes are given only for firm matches. Clone size is shown for a subset of rows, as once, few, many or a class of expanded clone.

few	TRBD1	TRBV11-2	TRBJ2-2	CASNPGQGLTGELFF	TGTGCCAGCAACCCGGGACAGGGCTTGACCGGGGAGCTGTTTTTT
-	-	TRBV7-2	TRBJ1-2	CASSLAVFDSPYGYTF	TGTGCCAGCAGCTTAGCGGTATTTGACAGCCCCTATGGCTACACCTTC
few	-	TRBV27	TRBJ1-4	CASRSGRTEKLFF	TGTGCCAGCAGATCAGGGAGGACTGAAAAACTGTTTTTT
few	TRBD2	TRBV6-5	TRBJ2-3	CASSYSGTSGADTQYF	TGTGCCAGCAGTTACTCCGGGACTAGTGGCGCAGATACGCAGTATTTT
few	-	TRBV6-5	TRBJ2-7	CASSLGRQSYYEQYF	TGTGCCAGCAGCTTGGGCCGACAGTCCTATTACGAGCAGTACTTC
few	-	TRBV7-2	TRBJ2-3	CASSETIAFTDTQYF	TGTGCCAGCAGCGAAACAATAGCTTTCACAGATACGCAGTATTTT
few	-	TRBV29-1	TRBJ2-1	CSAYRGSNEQFF	TGCAGCGCCTACAGAGGGAGCAATGAGCAGTTCTTC
few	-	TRBV20-1	TRBJ2-7	CSATRTGTSYEQYF	TGCAGTGCTACAAGGACCGGGACCTCCTACGAGCAGTACTTC
many	-	TRBV3-1	TRBJ1-2	CASSHALYGYTF	TGTGCCAGCAGCCACGCGCTCTATGGCTACACCTTC
few	TRBD2	TRBV5-1	TRBJ2-1	CASAGTSSYNEQFF	TGCGCCAGCGCTGGGACTAGCTCCTACAATGAGCAGTTCTTC
few	TRBD1	TRBV18	TRBJ1-5	CASSSDRGDLRNQPQHF	TGTGCCAGCTCCTCGGACAGGGGGGATCTTCGCAATCAGCCCCAGCATTTT
-	TRBD1	TRBV20-1	TRBJ2-4	CSALDRGDIQYF	TGCAGTGCCTTGGACAGGGGGGACATTCAGTACTTC
-	TRBD1	TRBV6-6	TRBJ2-5	CASSRPGQGETQYF	TGTGCCAGCAGCCGACCGGGACAGGGGGAGACCCAGTACTTC
few	-	TRBV5-1	TRBJ2-6	CASSPEGRSGANVLTF	TGCGCCAGCAGCCCTGAAGGGAGGAGTGGAGCCAACGTCCTGACTTTC
few	TRBD2	TRBV2	TRBJ2-5	CASTPLAVETQYF	TGTGCCAGCACTCCACTAGCGGTGGAGACCCAGTACTTC
few	TRBD1	TRBV5-1	TRBJ2-2	CASVPGTGTTGELFF	TGCGCCAGCGTTCCCGGGACAGGGACCACCGGGGAGCTGTTTTTT
few	-	TRBV5-1	TRBJ2-4	CASSLRSEDYIQYF	TGCGCCAGCAGCCTTCGGTCAGAGGACTACATTCAGTACTTC
-	-	TRBV7-6	TRBJ1-4	CASSLFGQGSPNEKLFF	TGTGCCAGCAGCTTATTCGGGCAGGGCTCTCCTAATGAAAAACTGTTTTTT
-	-	TRBV3-1	TRBJ1-2	CASSPGWRGNYGYTF	TGTGCCAGCAGCCCAGGGTGGAGGGGAAACTATGGCTACACCTTC
-	-	TRBV7-9	TRBJ2-5	CAISPSWPQETQYF	TGTGCCATCTCACCTTCTTGGCCTCAAGAGACCCAGTACTTC
-	TRBD1	TRBV5-1	TRBJ1-1	CASSTMTGWGTEAFF	TGCGCCAGCAGCACCATGACAGGGTGGGGCACTGAAGCTTTCTTT
-	-	TRBV20-1	TRBJ1-6	CSAVDMSNSPLHF	TGCAGTGCTGTGGACATGTCTAATTCACCCCTCCACTTT
-	-	TRBV12-3/TRBV12-4	TRBJ1-3	CASSLAFTGSSGNTIYF	TGTGCCAGCAGTTTAGCTTTTACAGGGTCCTCTGGAAACACCATATATTTT
-	-	TRBV4-3	TRBJ1-4	CASSLGWGNEKLFF	TGCGCCAGCAGCCTTGGTTGGGGCAATGAAAAACTGTTTTTT
few	TRBD2	TRBV11-2	TRBJ2-2	CASSFALAGGNTGELFF	TGTGCCAGCAGCTTTGCCTTAGCGGGGGGGAACACCGGGGAGCTGTTTTTT
-	-	TRBV7-9	TRBJ1-2	CASSAWTGGYTF	TGTGCCAGCAGCGCCTGGACGGGTGGCTACACCTTC
-	-	TRBV28	TRBJ2-5	CASSRVDQETQYF	TGTGCCAGCAGCCGGGTGGACCAAGAGACCCAGTACTTC
-	-	TRBV13	TRBJ1-1	CASSLGRVVEAFF	TGTGCCAGCAGCTTAGGCAGGGTGGTTGAAGCTTTCTTT
many	-	TRBV7-3	TRBJ2-3	CASSRGSDTQYF	TGTGCCAGCAGTCGGGGATCAGATACGCAGTATTTT
-	TRBD2	TRBV5-1	TRBJ2-3	CASSLEGTSGITDTQYF	TGCGCCAGCAGCTTGGAGGGGACTAGCGGAATTACAGATACGCAGTATTTT
-	-	TRBV29-1	TRBJ2-1	CSVEEGRGGYNEQFF	TGCAGCGTTGAAGAAGGCAGGGGGGGTTACAATGAGCAGTTCTTC
-	-	TRBV6-2/TRBV6-3	TRBJ1-1	CASSYSLQREAFF	TGTGCCAGCAGTTACTCGTTACAGCGCGAAGCTTTCTTT
-	-	TRBV7-9	TRBJ2-3	CASQPSGTHTQYF	TGTGCCAGTCAACCCTCGGGGACGCATACGCAGTATTTT
-	TRBD2	TRBV10-2	TRBJ2-1	CASSVRFGAGVYNEQFF	TGCGCCAGCAGTGTGAGGTTCGGGGCGGGGGTTTACAATGAGCAGTTCTTC
-	-	TRBV10-2	TRBJ2-7	CASSESQGREYEQYF	TGCGCCAGCAGTGAGTCCCAGGGACGGGAGTACGAGCAGTACTTC
-	-	TRBV20-1	TRBJ2-3	CSAPRRADTQYF	TGCAGTGCCCCTCGCAGGGCAGATACGCAGTATTTT
-	TRBD1	TRBV7-2	TRBJ1-3	CASSQGQGSGNTIYF	TGTGCCAGCAGCCAAGGACAGGGCTCTGGAAACACCATATATTTT
few	-	TRBV29-1	TRBJ2-1	CSVGDSSYNEQFF	TGCAGCGTTGGGGATAGCTCCTACAATGAGCAGTTCTTC
few	-	TRBV6-2/TRBV6-3	TRBJ2-2	CASSYGRVRGELFF	TGTGCCAGCAGTTACGGCCGGGTCCGCGGGGAGCTGTTTTTT
few	TRBD2	TRBV7-9	TRBJ2-3	CASSWGLAGLRSTDTQYF	TGTGCCAGCAGCTGGGGACTAGCGGGACTCCGGAGCACAGATACGCAGTATTTT
many	-	TRBV27	TRBJ2-6	CASSLIPNGANVLTF	TGTGCCAGCAGTTTAATCCCAAACGGGGCCAACGTCCTGACTTTC
-	-	TRBV16	TRBJ2-5	CASSQFIGSQETQYF	TGTGCCAGCAGCCAATTCATAGGGTCACAAGAGACCCAGTACTTC
-	-	TRBV28	TRBJ2-5	CASSLYSVTQYF	TGTGCCAGCAGTTTATACTCGGTGACCCAGTACTTC
few	-	TRBV12-3/TRBV12-4	TRBJ2-7	CASSQQQGAYEQYF	TGTGCCAGCTCCCAACAACAGGGAGCCTACGAGCAGTACTTC
few	-	TRBV20-1	TRBJ2-3	CSASTAFFTDTQYF	TGCAGTGCTAGCACTGCTTTTTTCACAGATACGCAGTATTTT
few	-	TRBV20-1	TRBJ2-3	CSALRPQERDTQYF	TGCAGTGCTCTCCGGCCTCAGGAGAGGGATACGCAGTATTTT